What follows are 19 T cell receptor beta chains derived from one specimen sequenced in a study of blood T cell repertoires in COVID-19 (dated by TCRdb to between 2020 and 2021). Library preparation was by the immunoSEQ multiplex PCR assay. TCRdb retrieved this table from immuneACCESS and kept in-frame rearrangements only. Not all clones are present; in checked studies, unresolved V genes account for under half, and no reason is known for the remainder. Across this sample there are approximately 140,000 clones, with approximately 84% seen only once. Of the sample, about 3.4% falls within the top ten clones. The sample comprised PBMCs or T cells enriched from blood (not recorded which). These receptors all stem from a woman between 45 and 65 years old with acute COVID-19.

This sequence joins TRBV7-6 and TRBJ2-7; 8 bases agree with TRBD2. This CDR3 has 15 residues. V dropped 1 base and J dropped 6; count of bases not matched to a gene: 8. Germline V lookup: CDR1 SGHVS, CDR2 FNYEAQ. CDR3 nucleotide sequence: TGTGCCAGCAGCTTAGTGGCGGGAGGAGGAGGCGAGCAGTACTTC. Encoded protein: CASSLVAGGGGEQYF.

The CDR3 nucleotides are TGTGCCAGCAGCTTGGTAAAGGGACAGACTAACTATGGCTACACCTTC. Translated, it gives CASSLVKGQTNYGYTF. The chain links TRBV5-6 to TRBJ1-2; 7 bases fit TRBD1. V shed 0 bases, J shed 0 bases, and the junction held 5 bases outside the gene matches. Germline assignment: CDR1 SGHDT and CDR2 YYEEEE. CDR3 length: 16 residues.

The chain has TRBV3-1 (or the pseudogene TRBV3-2) and TRBJ2-5, with a weak D call TRBD1 (5 bases). The CDR3 spans 13 residues. Trimming took off 6 bases at V and 2 bases at J, with 10 bases between the two ends. CDR1 LGHDT and CDR2 YNNKEL come from the germline V gene (reference sequence). This chain's CDR3 is CASRPTGQETQYF. Here the CDR3 DNA reads TGTGCCAGCAGGCCAACAGGACAAGAGACCCAGTACTTC.

The chain couples TRBV9 to TRBJ2-7; weak D call: TRBD1 (6 bases). Trimming removed 3 bases at V and 3 bases at J, with 13 bases between. CDR1 is SGDLS, CDR2 YYNGEE, per germline. CDR3 length equals 14 residues. The CDR3 is CASSARTDYYEQYF. The CDR3 DNA reads as TGTGCCAGCAGCGCCAGGACAGACTACTACGAGCAGTACTTC.

The chain couples TRBV7-9 to TRBJ1-2; 7 bases align to TRBD1. This CDR3 spans 15 amino acids. Germline CDR1 is SEHNR and CDR2 is FQNEAQ (reference sequence). V shed 4 bases, J shed 2 bases, and the junction held 7 bases outside the gene matches. The CDR3 DNA is TGTGCCAGCAGCTCAGACAGGGCCACAAACTATGGCTACACCTTC. It yields the protein CASSSDRATNYGYTF.

This clone showed up just once. The V and J genes are TRBV19 and TRBJ1-1; no clear D. This CDR3 has 14 residues. V gave up 4 bases and J gave up 3 bases, with 12 bases separating them. Germline V CDR1 and CDR2: LNHDA, SQIVND (reference sequence). CDR3 loop: CASSKYSGYTEAFF. CDR3 in DNA: TGTGCCAGTAGTAAATATAGTGGTTACACTGAAGCTTTCTTT.

The table lists this clone with many counts. V gene TRBV5-4 combines with J gene TRBJ2-7; TRBD2 agrees at 9 bases. CDR1 is SGHNT and CDR2 is YYREEE in the germline V gene (reference sequence). The CDR3 runs 13 residues. Trimming took 3 bases from V and 5 from J; bases not matched to a gene: 3. The CDR3 is CASSSGLANEQYF. For the CDR3, the DNA is TGTGCCAGCAGCTCGGGACTAGCCAACGAGCAGTACTTC.

V and J are TRBV18 and TRBJ2-2; D is perhaps TRBD1 (5 bases). The CDR3 contains 17 residues. V dropped 2 bases and J dropped 2 bases, with 15 bases sitting between them. Germline assignment: CDR1 KGHSH and CDR2 LQKENI. The CDR3 bases are TGTGCCAGCTCACCATCTAGGGGTAGTGCCAACACCGGGGAGCTGTTTTTT. Translating gives CASSPSRGSANTGELFF. The whole variable domain, remainder taken from reference TRBV18 and TRBJ2-2, is NAGVMQNPRHLVRRRGQEARLRCSPMKGHSHVYWYRQLPEEGLKFMVYLQKENIIDESGMPKERFSAEFPKEGPSILRIQQVVRGDSAAYFCASSPSRGSANTGELFFGEGSRLTVL.

The V and J genes are TRBV19 and TRBJ2-1, with TRBD2 matching over 8 bases. The CDR3 loop spans 14 amino acids. After removal of 9 bases from V and 5 bases from J, the junction contained 9 bases not matched to a gene. In germline, CDR1 is LNHDA, CDR2 SQIVND (reference sequence). In nucleotides, the CDR3 is TGTGCCAGCAACACGGGACTAGGCGACAATGAGCAGTTCTTC. Its protein product is CASNTGLGDNEQFF.

Notes on this clone: This specimen includes other DNA sequences encoding the same CDR3. The genes are TRBV29-1 and TRBJ2-5, with TRBD2 identical over 8 bases. V shed 7 bases, J shed 5 bases, and the junction held 6 bases outside the gene matches. Germline assignment: CDR1 SQVTM and CDR2 ANQGSEA. This CDR3 has 12 residues. The CDR3 sequence is CSAGGGAETQYF. In DNA, the CDR3 is TGCAGCGCGGGAGGGGGGGCTGAGACCCAGTACTTC.

V and J are TRBV5-8 and TRBJ2-1, with 8 bases fitting TRBD2. Looked up from germline, CDR1 is SGHTS and CDR2 is YDEGEE. This CDR3 spans 12 amino acids. After removal of 5 bases from V and 12 bases from J, the junction contained 7 bases not matched to a gene. CDR3 amino acids: CASRDTGTRQFF. CDR3 DNA: TGTGCCAGCAGGGATACCGGGACTAGGCAGTTCTTC.

This sequence joins TRBV7-6 and TRBJ2-5; 8 positions agree with TRBD1. Germline V gene data show CDR1 as SGHVS and CDR2 as FNYEAQ. Trimming cost V 5 bases and J 1 base; bases outside gene matches: 3. This CDR3 has 14 residues. This chain's CDR3 is CASSGTGIQETQYF. In DNA, the CDR3 is TGTGCCAGCAGCGGGACAGGAATCCAAGAGACCCAGTACTTC.

CDR3 sequence (DNA): TGTGCCAGTAGGCAGGGTCGACTTTCGACAGATACGCAGTATTTT. Translated: CASRQGRLSTDTQYF. This chain joins TRBV19 and TRBJ2-3; tentatively, D is TRBD1 (5 bases). V shed 6 bases and J shed 3 bases, with 16 bases lying between them. The length of the CDR3 is 15 residues. Germline V gene sequence: CDR1 LNHDA, CDR2 SQIVND (reference sequence).

This clone was observed a few times. The rearrangement links TRBV15 to TRBJ2-2, with 9 positions matching TRBD2. This CDR3 contains 16 residues. Germline-derived CDR1 and CDR2 are LNHNV and YYDKDF (reference sequence). The J segment lost 6 bases and the V segment lost 5 bases, leaving 10 bases of the junction unmatched. The CDR3: CATSGGLAGRAGELFF. DNA of the CDR3: TGTGCCACCAGCGGAGGTCTAGCGGGAAGGGCCGGGGAGCTGTTTTTT.

The rearrangement uses TRBV29-1 and TRBJ1-1, with unresolved D. Germline CDR1 and CDR2: SQVTM and ANQGSEA. V lost 4 bases and J lost 6, with 12 bases in between. The CDR3 loop spans 12 amino acids. CDR3 sequence (DNA): TGCAGCGTTGCGGTCAGAGGTCCTGAAGCTTTCTTT. Protein product: CSVAVRGPEAFF.

The CDR3 here is CASSFIVNTEAFF. CDR3 nucleotide sequence: TGTGCCAGCAGCTTCATAGTGAACACTGAAGCTTTCTTT. The chain has TRBV7-6 and TRBJ1-1; D is unclear. Germline assignment: CDR1 SGHVS and CDR2 FNYEAQ. The CDR3 covers 13 residues. V was clipped by 3 bases and J by 0 bases, with 5 bases between them.

The chain joins TRBV4-3 to TRBJ1-3; a weak D match, TRBD1 (5 bases). The CDR3 is made up of 16 amino acids. V lost 3 bases to trimming and J lost 2 bases, with 14 bases between them. Germline loops: CDR1 LGHNA, CDR2 YSLEER. CDR3 sequence (DNA): TGCGCCAGCAGCCACCCGGGAGACAGCGCTGGAAACACCATATATTTT. This gives the protein CASSHPGDSAGNTIYF.

As to this clone: The same CDR3 also results from other DNA sequences found in this sample. The V call is TRBV9, the J call TRBJ2-3, with 9 nucleotides matching TRBD1. Germline trimming cut 4 bases from V and 1 base from J; bases unmatched to any gene: 4. The germline V gene encodes CDR1 SGDLS and CDR2 YYNGEE. This CDR3 region has 15 residues. This chain's CDR3 is CASSLRTGGTDTQYF. The DNA for the CDR3 is TGTGCCAGCAGCCTTCGGACAGGGGGCACAGATACGCAGTATTTT.

This rearrangement joins TRBV14 to TRBJ2-1; D unresolved. The germline CDR1 and CDR2 sequences are SGHDN and FVKESK. CDR3 length: 16 residues. Between the trimmed V and J ends, which lost 1 base and 2 bases, there was a span of 12 bases. This CDR3 is CASSQASELTYNEQFF. DNA for the CDR3: TGTGCCAGCAGCCAAGCATCCGAGTTGACCTACAATGAGCAGTTCTTC.